Following are 30 T cell receptor beta chains from one sample sequenced in a study of blood T cell repertoires in COVID-19. Assay: immunoSEQ multiplex PCR; the TCRdb copy retains only in-frame clones and omits some. The profile shows about 200,000 clones, roughly 94% of them singletons. The specimen sequenced was peripheral blood. Receptors were obtained from a man aged 30-40 years with COVID-19, enrolled during active disease.

A single count supports this clone. This chain connects TRBV7-3 to TRBJ2-7; 8 bases match TRBD1. Germline CDR1 SGHTA, CDR2 FQGTGA. This CDR3 contains 14 residues. V was pared by 5 bases and J by 6 bases, with 9 bases of the junction left unmatched. CDR3 nucleotide sequence: TGTGCCAGCAGCGTAGGACAGGGAGTCGGCGAGCAGTACTTC. Protein sequence: CASSVGQGVGEQYF. Using reference TRBV7-3 and TRBJ2-7 for the parts outside the CDR3, the full variable domain is GAGVSQTPSNKVTEKGKYVELRCDPISGHTALYWYRQSLGQGPEFLIYFQGTGAADDSGLPNDRFFAVRPEGSVSTLKIQRTERGDSAVYLCASSVGQGVGEQYFGPGTRLTVT.

The chain has TRBV27 and TRBJ2-7; D is perhaps TRBD2 (6 bases). Between the trimmed V and J ends, which lost 2 bases and 3 bases, there was a span of 11 bases. There are 14 residues in the CDR3. The V gene's germline CDR1 is MNHEY and CDR2 SMNVEV (reference sequence). In DNA, the CDR3 is TGTGCCAGCAGTTTAGCGGGGACGGACTACGAGCAGTACTTC. This codes for CASSLAGTDYEQYF.

The J gene is TRBJ1-2, the V gene TRBV19, with 11 positions matching TRBD1. This CDR3 is built from 15 residues. Germline V gene sequence: CDR1 LNHDA, CDR2 SQIVND (reference sequence). J lost 4 bases, V lost 3 bases, and 4 bases had no gene match. In nucleotides, the CDR3 is TGTGCCAGTAGTATGGAGGGACAGGGGGTCTATGGCTACACCTTC. This codes for CASSMEGQGVYGYTF.

Notes on this clone: The same CDR3 is also encoded by other DNA sequences in this sample. The chain links TRBV6-5 to TRBJ1-3; tentatively, D is TRBD1 (6 bases). Germline values: CDR1 MNHEY, CDR2 SVGAGI. The CDR3 covers 15 residues. The V end was cut by 1 base, the J end by 0 bases, with 7 bases between. This chain's CDR3 is CASSYLGGSGNTIYF. The CDR3 DNA is TGTGCCAGCAGTTACTTAGGGGGCTCTGGAAACACCATATATTTT.

The chain employs TRBV27 and TRBJ1-4, with D perhaps matching TRBD1 (6 bases). V was shortened by 6 bases and J by 4 bases, with 9 bases between the two germline ends. CDR1 and CDR2 (germline): MNHEY, SMNVEV (reference sequence). The CDR3 covers 13 residues. CDR3 protein: CASSRGVNEKLFF. CDR3 coding DNA: TGTGCCAGCAGCAGGGGTGTTAATGAAAAACTGTTTTTT.

This chain uses TRBV29-1 with TRBJ2-3, with 7 bases matching TRBD2. Looked up from germline, CDR1 is SQVTM and CDR2 is ANQGSEA. The V and J ends lost 4 bases and 5 bases, in that order; junction bases with no gene match: 6. The CDR3 contains 13 residues. This CDR3 reads CSVGREARDTQYF. In DNA form, the CDR3 reads TGCAGCGTTGGACGGGAGGCGAGAGATACGCAGTATTTT.

This chain connects TRBV28 to TRBJ1-2; D remains ambiguous. V lost 3 bases, J lost 8 bases, and 13 bases lay in between. CDR3 length: 13 residues. In germline, CDR1 is MDHEN, CDR2 SYDVKM. The CDR3 is CASSLPGVRGYTF. The CDR3 nucleotides read TGTGCCAGCAGTTTGCCCGGGGTTCGAGGCTACACCTTC.

The chain carries TRBV27 and TRBJ2-7; D is possibly TRBD1 (6 bases). V was shortened by 6 bases and J by 4 bases, with 16 bases between the two germline ends. The CDR3 has 14 residues. Germline V gene data show CDR1 as MNHEY and CDR2 as SMNVEV (reference sequence). This chain's CDR3 is CASSDRDTVYEQYF. The CDR3 DNA is TGTGCCAGCAGCGACCGGGACACGGTATACGAGCAGTACTTC.

The CDR3 here is CASTISGGLTGELFF. The DNA of the CDR3 is TGTGCCAGCACCATTTCTGGGGGCCTCACGGGGGAGCTGTTTTTT. J is TRBJ2-2 and V is TRBV2; possible D gene TRBD1, 6 bases. The CDR3 length is 15 residues. V shed 7 bases and J shed 8 bases, with 20 bases lying between them. CDR1 is SNHLY, CDR2 FYNNEI, per germline.

The V and J genes are TRBV27 and TRBJ2-1, with 10 nucleotides matching TRBD1. After removal of 6 bases from V and 12 bases from J, the junction contained 5 bases not matched to a gene. The CDR3 sequence is 12 residues long. CDR1 is MNHEY, CDR2 SMNVEV, per germline (reference sequence). As DNA, the CDR3 is TGTGCCAGCAGAAGGGACAGGGGAGGGCAGTTCTTC. Its translation is CASRRDRGGQFF.

This clone has only one observation. The V gene is TRBV6-5, the J gene TRBJ1-1, with TRBD1 as a possible D gene (5 bases). CDR1 and CDR2 (germline): MNHEY, SVGAGI. The CDR3 is 15 amino acids. Trimming shortened V by 0 bases and J by 4 bases, and 12 bases separated the two germline ends. CDR3 amino acids: CASSYSRGVGTEAFF. As DNA, the CDR3 is TGTGCCAGCAGTTACTCGCGGGGGGTGGGCACTGAAGCTTTCTTT.

The CDR3 spells CASSLATTSVEQYF. In DNA, the CDR3 is TGTGCCAGCAGCTTAGCTACTACGTCGGTCGAGCAGTACTTC. This rearrangement joins TRBV7-9 to TRBJ2-7; no clear D. The germline gives CDR1 SEHNR, CDR2 FQNEAQ (reference sequence). The CDR3 is 14 residues long. V lost 0 bases, J lost 6 bases, and 12 bases lay in between.

V gene TRBV7-9 combines with J gene TRBJ1-4; possible D gene TRBD1, 6 bases. The CDR3 consists of 14 residues. Germline V gives CDR1 SEHNR, CDR2 FQNEAQ (reference sequence). Trimming removed 3 bases at V and 1 base at J, with 6 bases between. CDR3 protein: CASSFRGTNEKLFF. DNA of the CDR3: TGTGCCAGCAGCTTCAGGGGAACTAATGAAAAACTGTTTTTT.

The chain uses TRBV6-2 or TRBV6-3 and TRBJ1-1; 7 bases align to TRBD1. The CDR3 consists of 15 residues. With V trimmed by 4 bases and J by 6 bases, 11 bases remained unmatched. Germline V CDR1 and CDR2: MNHEY, SVGEGT. The CDR3 region has the DNA TGTGCCAGCAGTTCCAGGACAGGCGGCAAGTCTGAAGCTTTCTTT. Translated, it gives CASSSRTGGKSEAFF.

The CDR3 coding sequence is TGTGCCAGCTCAACAATCCGAAACAGGATCTCTGGAAACACCATATATTTT. This translates into CASSTIRNRISGNTIYF. This chain uses TRBV18 with TRBJ1-3; weak D call: TRBD1 (5 bases). The CDR3 is made up of 17 amino acids. V was pared by 5 bases and J by 0 bases, with 17 bases between. Looked up from germline, CDR1 is KGHSH and CDR2 is LQKENI.

J is TRBJ1-3 and V is TRBV5-4, with D possibly TRBD1 on 6 matching bases. CDR1 is SGHNT, CDR2 YYREEE, per germline (reference sequence). The CDR3 loop spans 15 amino acids. V dropped 10 bases and J dropped 2 bases, with 19 bases sitting between them. This chain's CDR3 is CAVGENRVTGNTIYF. The DNA of the CDR3 is TGTGCCGTAGGAGAGAACAGGGTAACTGGAAACACCATATATTTT.

The chain is built from TRBV5-4 and TRBJ2-1, with 7 bases lining up with TRBD2. The CDR3 contains 17 residues. Germline V lookup: CDR1 SGHNT, CDR2 YYREEE (reference sequence). Germline trimming cut 0 bases from V and 3 bases from J; bases unmatched to any gene: 9. The CDR3: CASSLATTSVVYNEQFF. CDR3 nucleotide sequence: TGTGCCAGCAGCTTGGCCACCACTAGCGTAGTCTACAATGAGCAGTTCTTC.

The V gene is TRBV12-3 or TRBV12-4, the J gene TRBJ2-1; D unclear. V lost 3 bases and J 5 bases, leaving 8 bases between the germline ends. The length of the CDR3 is 13 residues. CDR3 region: CASSFGSNNEQFF. The CDR3 DNA reads as TGTGCCAGCAGTTTTGGCAGTAACAATGAGCAGTTCTTC.

This chain connects TRBV5-4 to TRBJ2-1, with D possibly TRBD1 on 5 matching bases. CDR1 and CDR2 (germline): SGHNT, YYREEE (reference sequence). V was cut by 0 bases and J by 7 bases, with 14 bases left in between. CDR3 size: 15 residues. This CDR3 reads CASSLASVGVNEQFF. CDR3 nucleotides: TGTGCCAGCAGCTTGGCCTCAGTAGGGGTTAATGAGCAGTTCTTC.

The chain carries TRBV7-6 and TRBJ2-3; maybe TRBD2 (6 bases). CDR1 is SGHVS, CDR2 FNYEAQ, per germline. CDR3 size: 16 residues. V was shortened by 2 bases and J by 0 bases, with 12 bases between the two germline ends. In DNA, the CDR3 is TGTGCCAGCAGCTTAAGACCGGAGGGGAGCACAGATACGCAGTATTTT. This gives the protein CASSLRPEGSTDTQYF.

The chain joins TRBV7-6 to TRBJ2-3; 10 bases map to TRBD2. CDR1 SGHVS and CDR2 FNYEAQ come from the germline V gene. The CDR3 is 17 residues long. With 0 bases clipped from V and 2 bases from J, the junction kept 5 bases outside the gene matches. The CDR3 loop is CASSLASGLAVTDTQYF. The CDR3 nucleotides are TGTGCCAGCAGCTTAGCCTCAGGACTAGCGGTCACAGATACGCAGTATTTT.

This rearrangement joins TRBV18 to TRBJ1-5; the D gene is possibly TRBD1 (6 bases). V was pared by 3 bases and J by 1 base, with 10 bases between. The CDR3 is 15 amino acids. The germline V gene encodes CDR1 KGHSH and CDR2 LQKENI. In DNA, the CDR3 is TGTGCCAGCTCACCGAACAGGGTGAGCAATCAGCCCCAGCATTTT. Residues: CASSPNRVSNQPQHF.

The V and J genes are TRBV9 and TRBJ2-6, with 7 positions matching TRBD2. V dropped 0 bases and J dropped 0; count of bases not matched to a gene: 12. Per germline, CDR1 SGDLS and CDR2 YYNGEE. This CDR3 spans 20 amino acids. This CDR3 reads CASSVDQRGGRFSGANVLTF. The CDR3 bases are TGTGCCAGCAGCGTAGACCAGCGGGGAGGCCGTTTCTCTGGGGCCAACGTCCTGACTTTC.

The chain uses TRBV12-1 and TRBJ1-5; TRBD1, the table's D call, was not compared with the DNA. TRBV12-1 is noted as a pseudogene. The CDR3 has 14 residues. The CDR3 nucleotides read TGTGCCAACGCCGAGGGACAGAGCGGCCAGCCCCAGCATTTT. Encoded protein: CANAEGQSGQPQHF.

The CDR3: CASSQIQGRVPEAFF. In nucleotides, the CDR3 is TGTGCCAGCAGCCAAATTCAGGGGAGGGTCCCTGAAGCTTTCTTT. V gene TRBV16 combines with J gene TRBJ1-1, with D possibly matching TRBD1 (6 bases). The germline V gene encodes CDR1 KGHSY and CDR2 FQNENV. The CDR3 has 15 residues. Trimming pared 2 bases from V and 6 bases from J, leaving 16 bases between.

CDR3 coding DNA: TGTGCCAGCAGTCCCAGACCGGGTGGGAGAGAAAAACTGTTTTTT. Translation gives CASSPRPGGREKLFF. V gene TRBV28 combines with J gene TRBJ1-4, with no clear D. V lost 5 bases, J lost 8 bases, and 18 bases lay in between. The CDR3 totals 15 residues. Germline V gives CDR1 MDHEN, CDR2 SYDVKM.

The count of this clone is one. In DNA form, the CDR3 reads TGCGCCAGCAGTCAGCAGGGGGCTGGAAACACCATATATTTT. Amino acids: CASSQQGAGNTIYF. The V call is TRBV10-2, the J call TRBJ1-3; 7 bases are a match to TRBD1. Germline V gives CDR1 WSHSY, CDR2 SAAADI. There are 14 residues in the CDR3. Unmatched junction bases numbered 3, after V lost 5 bases and J lost 2 bases.

This chain uses TRBV6-5 with TRBJ1-2, with 7 bases that match TRBD1. J gave up 1 base and V 7 bases, and 3 bases lay outside the gene matches. The length of the CDR3 is 13 residues. Looked up from germline, CDR1 is MNHEY and CDR2 is SVGAGI. The CDR3 DNA reads TGTGCCAGCACCCGGGACAGTAACTATGGCTACACCTTC. It codes for CASTRDSNYGYTF.

This clone was detected once. The chain couples TRBV6-5 to TRBJ1-2; unclear D gene. Looked up from germline, CDR1 is MNHEY and CDR2 is SVGAGI. The ends were cut back, 8 bases at V and 2 bases at J, with 18 bases in the middle. This CDR3 has 15 amino acids. CDR3 amino acids: CASVIDVSGNYGYTF. The CDR3 DNA follows: TGTGCCAGCGTAATTGACGTAAGCGGCAACTATGGCTACACCTTC.

J is TRBJ1-2 and V is TRBV4-1, with 8 bases aligning to TRBD1. The CDR3 spans 15 residues. V trimming: 0 bases; J trimming: 3 bases; junction bases outside the gene matches: 3. The germline CDR1 and CDR2 sequences are MGHRA and YSYEKL. The CDR3 sequence: CASSQDRTGYYGYTF. CDR3 in DNA: TGCGCCAGCAGCCAAGATCGGACAGGGTACTATGGCTACACCTTC.